This T cell receptor beta chain was captured in a study of T cell repertoires in cytomegalovirus infection. Study summary: Public TCR beta signatures indicated both CMV infection and matching HLA type.

This clonotype came up many times. Its antigen is unidentified. TCRdb passed the reads through MiXCR, listing each CDR3 protein once. The sample lists under 50,000 distinct CDR3 sequences, approximately 22% occurring once. The CDR3 has 14 residues. Germline CDR1 MNHNS, CDR2 SASEGT. The ends were cut back, 10 bases at V and 1 base at J, with 15 bases in the middle. Findings and caveats of the study: Ex vivo responses were dominated by HLA-C-restricted CMV-specific TCR beta clonotypes. Of the TCR beta families, the public ones yielded a cumulative frequency that identified carriers of CMV plus the relevant HLA.

The V and J genes are TRBV6-1 and TRBJ2-3, with D possibly matching TRBD2 (6 bases). Specimen: PBMCs, sequenced either directly or after in vitro stimulation (not recorded which). The source is a human donor in good health (CMV status not recorded). Some clones in this sample may be carry-over from other donors' samples. CDR3 region: CATSGEAGTDTQYF. As DNA, the CDR3 is TGTGCCACCTCCGGGGAGGCCGGCACAGATACGCAGTATTTT.